These T cell receptor beta chains were read from a single sample in a study of response to subunit inactivated influenza vaccine. Using its own MiXCR run on the RT-PCR reads, TCRdb lists one record per CDR3 protein. The top ten clones hold roughly 10% of a sample with about 800,000 distinct CDR3 sequences, around 20% of them seen once. The specimen comprised PBMCs from blood, sampled around 5 days after vaccination. These receptors originate from a man in his fifties who received an inactivated influenza vaccine. Both conserved end residues are part of each CDR3. A D gene is named only where the DNA matches it firmly.

CDR3aa: CASSQDWGGRGWGDTQYF
d_gene: TRBD2
v_gene: TRBV4-3
j_gene: TRBJ2-3

CDR3aa: CSVDGGGVMNTEAFF
d_gene: NA
v_gene: TRBV29-1
j_gene: TRBJ1-1

CDR3aa: CAWSQTHSNQPQHF
d_gene: NA
v_gene: TRBV30
j_gene: TRBJ1-5

CDR3aa: CSARIGQSSATQYF
d_gene: NA
v_gene: TRBV20-1
j_gene: TRBJ2-5

CDR3aa: CASSYTFGGNTEAFF
d_gene: NA
v_gene: TRBV6-2/TRBV6-3
j_gene: TRBJ1-1

CDR3aa: CASSLVQDRGIQETQYF
d_gene: TRBD1
v_gene: TRBV13
j_gene: TRBJ2-5

CDR3aa: CASSQDSGGEETQYF
d_gene: TRBD2
v_gene: TRBV4-1
j_gene: TRBJ2-5

CDR3aa: CASSQGRGVYNEQFF
d_gene: NA
v_gene: TRBV5-1
j_gene: TRBJ2-1

CDR3aa: CASSLTPTSGGTGELFF
d_gene: TRBD2
v_gene: TRBV12-3/TRBV12-4
j_gene: TRBJ2-2

CDR3aa: CASSYGGVNNEQFF
d_gene: NA
v_gene: TRBV6-5
j_gene: TRBJ2-1

CDR3aa: CASSASGYVDEQYF
d_gene: NA
v_gene: TRBV6-2/TRBV6-3
j_gene: TRBJ2-7

CDR3aa: CASSLQGADEQFF
d_gene: TRBD1
v_gene: TRBV7-6
j_gene: TRBJ2-1

CDR3aa: CASSFPRTTQTYNEQFF
d_gene: NA
v_gene: TRBV11-2
j_gene: TRBJ2-1

CDR3aa: CASSYPRVGDTGELFF
d_gene: NA
v_gene: TRBV6-2/TRBV6-3
j_gene: TRBJ2-2

CDR3aa: CSARDRLATYEQYF
d_gene: TRBD2
v_gene: TRBV20-1
j_gene: TRBJ2-7

CDR3aa: CASSLSRGLARTGELFF
d_gene: NA
v_gene: TRBV27
j_gene: TRBJ2-2

CDR3aa: CASSTRSASPLHF
d_gene: NA
v_gene: TRBV12-3/TRBV12-4
j_gene: TRBJ1-6

CDR3aa: CASSEGLAESYEQYF
d_gene: TRBD2
v_gene: TRBV4-2
j_gene: TRBJ2-7

CDR3aa: CASTATSGTFGDEQFF
d_gene: TRBD2
v_gene: TRBV12-3/TRBV12-4
j_gene: TRBJ2-1

CDR3aa: CASSLSWTDTQYF
d_gene: NA
v_gene: TRBV12-3/TRBV12-4
j_gene: TRBJ2-3

CDR3aa: CASSYVRTGDTQYF
d_gene: NA
v_gene: TRBV6-5
j_gene: TRBJ2-3

CDR3aa: CASRLGRLPNYGYTF
d_gene: NA
v_gene: TRBV12-3/TRBV12-4
j_gene: TRBJ1-2

CDR3aa: CSVGDNTYEQYF
d_gene: NA
v_gene: TRBV29-1
j_gene: TRBJ2-7

CDR3aa: CSASEVRWLGTEAFF
d_gene: NA
v_gene: TRBV20-1
j_gene: TRBJ1-1

CDR3aa: CASSFQSTYEQYF
d_gene: NA
v_gene: TRBV5-1
j_gene: TRBJ2-7

CDR3aa: CATSVVDGDLNEKLFF
d_gene: NA
v_gene: TRBV15
j_gene: TRBJ1-4

CDR3aa: CAISPTGGEGQNIQYF
d_gene: TRBD1
v_gene: TRBV10-3
j_gene: TRBJ2-4

CDR3aa: CATSEFGREGRKFF
d_gene: TRBD2
v_gene: TRBV24-1
j_gene: TRBJ2-1

CDR3aa: CAISTNPEPGLAGDEQYF
d_gene: TRBD2
v_gene: TRBV10-3
j_gene: TRBJ2-7

CDR3aa: CSASPTSGAEPDTQYF
d_gene: TRBD2
v_gene: TRBV20-1
j_gene: TRBJ2-3

CDR3aa: CASSNGNEQYF
d_gene: NA
v_gene: TRBV21-1
j_gene: TRBJ2-7

CDR3aa: CASSFLDSNQPQHF
d_gene: NA
v_gene: TRBV12-3/TRBV12-4
j_gene: TRBJ1-5